These T cell receptor beta chains were read from a single sample in a study of beta chain features in type 1 diabetes. Sequencing used immunoSEQ multiplex PCR; TCRdb keeps in-frame clones, though not all of them. The data show roughly 500,000 clones, roughly 10% seen once. Sequenced: naive CD4+ T cells from blood. The receptors were sampled from a woman under 30 in good health. CDR3s include the opening cysteine and the closing phenylalanine or tryptophan. A D gene is named only where the DNA matches it firmly. Clone size is not always given. Where it is, it says once, few, many or a class for expanded clones.

TRBJ1-2,-,-,13,TRBV5-1,TGCGCCAGCAGCTTGGATCCAGGATATGGCTACACCTTC,CASSLDPGYGYTF
TRBJ1-5,few,-,12,TRBV29-1,TGCAGCGCTTCTAATAGCAATCAGCCCCAGCATTTT,CSASNSNQPQHF
TRBJ1-1,-,-,14,TRBV2,TGTGCCAGCAGCTTCACCTGGAGGGACACTGAAGCTTTCTTT,CASSFTWRDTEAFF
TRBJ2-1,few,-,16,TRBV7-9,TGTGCCAGCAGCTCAAACAGGGTAAACTCCTACAATGAGCAGTTCTTC,CASSSNRVNSYNEQFF
TRBJ1-5,few,TRBD1,13,TRBV2,TGTGCCAGCAGAGGACAGGGAAAGACGTCCCAGCATTTT,CASRGQGKTSQHF
TRBJ2-3,-,-,16,TRBV29-1,TGCAGCGTTGAAGATATGTTGTTGAGGGTACGGGATACGCAGTATTTT,CSVEDMLLRVRDTQYF
TRBJ2-5,-,-,12,TRBV2,TGTGCCAGCAGTGAATACCAAGAGACCCAGTACTTC,CASSEYQETQYF
TRBJ2-7,few,-,12,TRBV21-1,TGTGCCAGCAGCAAAGGCTCCTACGAGCAGTACTTC,CASSKGSYEQYF
TRBJ2-2,-,-,14,TRBV11-3,TGTGCCAGCAGCACAACGACAAACACCGGGGAGCTGTTTTTT,CASSTTTNTGELFF
TRBJ2-3,-,TRBD2,18,TRBV7-8,TGTGCCAGCAGCTTAGAGTTCTCTAGCGGGAGGGCCCAAGATACGCAGTATTTT,CASSLEFSSGRAQDTQYF
TRBJ2-3,few,-,12,TRBV29-1,TGCAGCGTTGAGGGGGCCACAGATACGCAGTATTTT,CSVEGATDTQYF
TRBJ1-5,-,TRBD1,14,TRBV19,TGTGCCAGCACAGGGGGCGGGGGTAGGCAGCCCCAGCATTTT,CASTGGGGRQPQHF
TRBJ2-5,few,-,14,TRBV5-4,TGTGCCAGCAGCTTGAAAGTGCCCAGAGAGACCCAGTACTTC,CASSLKVPRETQYF
TRBJ2-5,few,-,17,TRBV4-1,TGCGCCAGCAGCCGATACCCGGGTGCTGCCGATCAAGAGACCCAGTACTTC,CASSRYPGAADQETQYF
TRBJ2-3,-,-,18,TRBV4-3,TGCGCCAGCAGCCAGACTGCGGGGTGGCGGGGAGGCACAGATACGCAGTATTTT,CASSQTAGWRGGTDTQYF
TRBJ1-2,-,-,15,TRBV7-9,TGTGCCAGCAGCTATCCCCTGTCGGGGAGGGGTGGCTACACCTTC,CASSYPLSGRGGYTF
TRBJ2-1,-,-,14,TRBV9,TGTGCCAGCAGCGTTCTTATGGACGCCAATGAGCAGTTCTTC,CASSVLMDANEQFF
TRBJ2-3,-,TRBD1,14,TRBV2,TGTGCCAGCAGCTCTGACAGGGGCACAGATACGCAGTATTTT,CASSSDRGTDTQYF
TRBJ2-3,few,-,13,TRBV10-3,TGTGCCATCATGCCAGGGACCACAGATACGCAGTATTTT,CAIMPGTTDTQYF
TRBJ2-1,-,-,15,TRBV14,TGTGCCAGCAGCCTAAGGTCAGGGGCCGGCAATGAGCAGTTCTTC,CASSLRSGAGNEQFF
TRBJ2-7,few,TRBD1,13,TRBV18,TGTGCCAGCTCTCAAGGGACAGCCTACGAGCAGTACTTC,CASSQGTAYEQYF
TRBJ1-2,few,-,13,TRBV19,TGTGCCAGTAGTATCCTGGGCACAGGCGGCTACACCTTC,CASSILGTGGYTF
TRBJ2-1,-,TRBD2,14,TRBV6-5,TGTGCCAGCAGTCCCGCGGGGGGGCCTGATGAGCAGTTCTTC,CASSPAGGPDEQFF
TRBJ2-7,-,-,14,TRBV11-2,TGTGCCAGCAGCCGACCAAGTACGCGGATCGAGCAGTACTTC,CASSRPSTRIEQYF
TRBJ2-5,few,-,13,TRBV4-2,TGTGCCAGCAGCCAAGGAGGGGAAGAGACCCAGTACTTC,CASSQGGEETQYF
TRBJ2-5,few,-,13,TRBV5-1,TGCGCCAGCAGCTTGGCTACCAAAGAGACCCAGTACTTC,CASSLATKETQYF
TRBJ1-4,-,-,15,TRBV4-2,TGTGCCAGCAGCCAAGAAAGATCGGGAAGGGAAAAACTGTTTTTT,CASSQERSGREKLFF
TRBJ2-3,-,-,17,TRBV7-2,TGTGCCAGCAGCCCCGCCCGGTGGATGCAGGGCCCAGATACGCAGTATTTT,CASSPARWMQGPDTQYF
TRBJ2-1,few,-,15,TRBV14,TGTGCCAGCAGCCGAACTAGCTTTTTCATCAATGAGCAGTTCTTC,CASSRTSFFINEQFF
TRBJ1-1,-,-,14,TRBV6-5,TGTGCCAGCAGTTCGCTACAGATGAACACTGAAGCTTTCTTT,CASSSLQMNTEAFF
TRBJ2-1,few,TRBD2,11,TRBV7-9,TGTGCCAGCAGCTTACTAGCGGGAGTGTTCTTC,CASSLLAGVFF
TRBJ2-3,-,TRBD1,14,TRBV7-3,TGTGCCAGCAGCGTACGACAGGGTTCAGATACGCAGTATTTT,CASSVRQGSDTQYF
TRBJ2-5,-,-,17,TRBV7-9,TGTGCCAGCAGCCCTATATCGAGTAGCCGGACAGAAGAGACCCAGTACTTC,CASSPISSSRTEETQYF
TRBJ2-5,-,TRBD2,16,TRBV27,TGTGCCAGCAGTTTAAATCCTAGCGGGGACCAAGAGACCCAGTACTTC,CASSLNPSGDQETQYF
TRBJ2-3,few,TRBD2,16,TRBV25-1,TGTGCCAGCAGTGCGGGACTAGCGGGCCGCACAGATACGCAGTATTTT,CASSAGLAGRTDTQYF
TRBJ2-1,-,TRBD2,17,TRBV27,TGTGCCACCACAAAACGAGGTACTAGCGGGAGTACAAATGAGCAGTTCTTC,CATTKRGTSGSTNEQFF
TRBJ2-1,-,-,13,TRBV29-1,TGCGCCTATAAGGCCAGTAAAGGGAATGAGCAGTTCTTC,CAYKASKGNEQFF
TRBJ2-2,-,-,15,TRBV4-3,TGCGCCAGCAGCCAGCCCCCCGGCGCAACCGGGGAGCTGTTTTTT,CASSQPPGATGELFF
TRBJ2-2,few,-,16,TRBV5-1,TGCGCCAGCAGCTTCCCCATGAGCCGATCCACCGGGGAGCTGTTTTTT,CASSFPMSRSTGELFF
TRBJ2-7,-,-,11,TRBV29-1,TGCAGCGTACGGAGGGGGTACGAGCAGTACTTC,CSVRRGYEQYF
TRBJ2-7,few,-,12,TRBV7-9,TGTGCCAGCAGCTTGGGGGCCTACGAGCAGTACTTC,CASSLGAYEQYF
TRBJ1-6,-,-,15,TRBV28,TGTGCCAGCAGTTCTCCAGGGAGTGGCAATTCACCCCTCCACTTT,CASSSPGSGNSPLHF
TRBJ2-3,many,-,12,TRBV29-1,TGCAGCGTTGAAGATCACGATTATACGCAGTATTTT,CSVEDHDYTQYF
TRBJ2-6,-,-,15,TRBV15,TGTGCCACCAGCAGGGGGGACCGAAGGGCCAACGTCCTGACTTTC,CATSRGDRRANVLTF
TRBJ1-2,few,-,11,TRBV25-1,TGTGCCGCCTATGGGGGCTACGGCTACACCTTC,CAAYGGYGYTF
TRBJ2-7,few,-,14,TRBV18,TGTGCCAGCTCACCACGGGCGGAGGGGTACGAGCAGTACTTC,CASSPRAEGYEQYF
TRBJ2-7,-,TRBD2,15,TRBV5-4,TGTGCCAGCAGCCACCGGGAGGGAGACTCCTACGAGCAGTACTTC,CASSHREGDSYEQYF
TRBJ1-4,-,TRBD1,15,TRBV7-9,TGTGCCAGCAGCTTAAAGGGGACAGGGAATGAAAAACTGTTTTTT,CASSLKGTGNEKLFF